The 4 T cell receptor gamma chains reported below all come from one sample, sequenced in a study of γδ T cells in repeated Plasmodium falciparum infection. TCRdb reapplied CATT to the multiplex PCR reads. Here the sample spans 20,000 to 30,000 gamma-chain clones, less than 3.5% being singletons. Flow sorting of PBMC yielded separate Vgamma9/Vdelta2+ and Vdelta2-negative gammadelta T cell populations for bulk repertoire analysis. Sequenced: gamma-delta T cells from blood. The receptors come from a pool of human donors (malaria-infected and uninfected, not separated).

There are many counts of this clone. A far larger clone is just one base off, so this is likely a read error. The chain employs TRGV9 and TRGJ1 or TRGJ2. No J gene was available from TCRdb, and it was assigned here by a germline match of the DNA. This CDR3 has 15 amino acids. Germline V lookup: CDR1 GITISATS, CDR2 ISYDGTV (reference sequence). CDR3 DNA: TGTGCCCTGTGGGACCCACCCGCCGGATATTATAAGAAACTCTTT. Its protein product is CALWDPPAGYYKKLF.

This clone has only a few counts. The TCRdb record carries a much larger clone's protein, which differs from this DNA's translation at residue 4; a read error is the likely cause, and the protein listed here is the DNA translation. V is TRGV2 and J is TRGJP1. Matching the DNA to germline supplied the J gene, which TCRdb does not give. The CDR3 loop spans 13 amino acids. V lost 9 bases, J lost 2 bases, and 6 bases stayed unmatched. CDR1 is EGSNGY and CDR2 is YDSYNSKV in the germline V gene. CDR3 nucleotide sequence: TGTGCCACCCGGACAACCACTGGTTGGTTCAAGATATTT. It encodes CATRTTTGWFKIF.

This clone was detected only a few times. This DNA translates differently at residue 3 from the TCRdb protein, which is that of a much larger clone; a read error is likely, and the protein shown is the DNA's own translation. J is TRGJ1 or TRGJ2 and V is TRGV8. Germline V gives CDR1 VENAVY, CDR2 YDSYNSRV. The CDR3 is made up of 13 amino acids. The CDR3 coding sequence is TGTGCCCCCTGGGATAGAAAATATTATAAGAAACTCTTT. It translates to CAPWDRKYYKKLF.

This clone appeared many times. It is likely a read error: a sequence one base away is far more abundant. This CDR3 is also generated by other DNA sequences in the sample. V gene TRGV9 combines with J gene TRGJ1 or TRGJ2. TCRdb gives no J gene; it was assigned here by matching the DNA to germline. The CDR3 loop spans 12 amino acids. Germline V CDR1 and CDR2: GITISATS, ISYDGTV (reference sequence). The CDR3 bases are TGCGCCTTGCGCCTGAATTATTATAAGAAACTCTTT. Protein product: CALRLNYYKKLF.